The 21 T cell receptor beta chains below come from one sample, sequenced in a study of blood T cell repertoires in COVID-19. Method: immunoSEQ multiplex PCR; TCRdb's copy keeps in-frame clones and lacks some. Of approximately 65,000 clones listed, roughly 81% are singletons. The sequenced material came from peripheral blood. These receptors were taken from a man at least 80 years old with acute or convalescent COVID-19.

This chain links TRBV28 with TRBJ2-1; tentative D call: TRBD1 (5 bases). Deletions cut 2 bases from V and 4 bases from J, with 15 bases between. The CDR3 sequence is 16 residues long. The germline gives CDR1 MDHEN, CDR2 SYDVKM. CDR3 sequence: CASSLVSGAVYNEQFF. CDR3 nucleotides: TGTGCCAGCAGTTTAGTTTCTGGGGCAGTTTACAATGAGCAGTTCTTC.

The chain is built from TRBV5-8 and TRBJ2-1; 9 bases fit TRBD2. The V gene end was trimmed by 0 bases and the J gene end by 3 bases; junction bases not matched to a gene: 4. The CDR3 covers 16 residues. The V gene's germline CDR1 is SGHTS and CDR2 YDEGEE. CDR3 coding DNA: TGTGCCAGCAGCTTGGGACTAGCGGAGCACTACAATGAGCAGTTCTTC. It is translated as CASSLGLAEHYNEQFF.

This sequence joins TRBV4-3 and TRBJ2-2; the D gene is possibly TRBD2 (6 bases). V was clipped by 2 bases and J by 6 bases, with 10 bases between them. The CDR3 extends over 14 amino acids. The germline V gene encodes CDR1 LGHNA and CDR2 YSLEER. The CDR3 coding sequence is TGCGCCAGCAGCCAATGGGGCGGGGCCGGGGAGCTGTTTTTT. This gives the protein CASSQWGGAGELFF.

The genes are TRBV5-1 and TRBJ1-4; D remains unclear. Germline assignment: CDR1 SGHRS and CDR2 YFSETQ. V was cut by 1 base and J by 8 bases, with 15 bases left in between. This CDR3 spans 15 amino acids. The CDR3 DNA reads TGCGCCAGCAGCTTGAAGTTGCAGTCCGGGGAAAAACTGTTTTTT. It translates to CASSLKLQSGEKLFF.

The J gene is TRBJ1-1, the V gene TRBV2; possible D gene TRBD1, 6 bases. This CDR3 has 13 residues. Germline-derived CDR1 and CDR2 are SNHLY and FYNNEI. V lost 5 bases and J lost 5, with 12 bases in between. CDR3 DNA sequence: TGTGCCAGCAGTAATTACAGGGAAACTGAAGCTTTCTTT. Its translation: CASSNYRETEAFF.

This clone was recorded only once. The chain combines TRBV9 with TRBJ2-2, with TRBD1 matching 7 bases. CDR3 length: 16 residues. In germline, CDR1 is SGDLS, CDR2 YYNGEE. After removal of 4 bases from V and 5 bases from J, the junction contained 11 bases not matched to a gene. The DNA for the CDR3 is TGTGCCAGCAGCACCCACAAGACAGGGAGTACCGGGGAGCTGTTTTTT. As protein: CASSTHKTGSTGELFF.

Here the CDR3 reads CATSDPTVGAHEQYF. The CDR3 DNA reads TGTGCCACCAGTGATCCAACTGTGGGGGCCCACGAGCAGTACTTC. This chain connects TRBV24-1 to TRBJ2-7; tentatively, D is TRBD1 (6 bases). Trimming pared 3 bases from V and 5 bases from J, leaving 16 bases between. The CDR3 has 15 amino acids. The germline V gene encodes CDR1 KGHDR and CDR2 SFDVKD.

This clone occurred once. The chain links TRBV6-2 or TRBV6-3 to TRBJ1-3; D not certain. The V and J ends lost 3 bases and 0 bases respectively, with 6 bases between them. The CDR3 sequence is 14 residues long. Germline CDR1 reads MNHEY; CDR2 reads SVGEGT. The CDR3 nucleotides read TGTGCCAGCAGTTATACGGTCTCTGGAAACACCATATATTTT. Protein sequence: CASSYTVSGNTIYF.

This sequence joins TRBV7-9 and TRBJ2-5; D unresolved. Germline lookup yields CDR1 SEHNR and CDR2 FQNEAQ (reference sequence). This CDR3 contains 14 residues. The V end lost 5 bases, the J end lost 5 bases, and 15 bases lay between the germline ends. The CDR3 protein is CASSPLVRWETQYF. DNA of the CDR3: TGTGCCAGCAGCCCGCTCGTCCGGTGGGAGACCCAGTACTTC.

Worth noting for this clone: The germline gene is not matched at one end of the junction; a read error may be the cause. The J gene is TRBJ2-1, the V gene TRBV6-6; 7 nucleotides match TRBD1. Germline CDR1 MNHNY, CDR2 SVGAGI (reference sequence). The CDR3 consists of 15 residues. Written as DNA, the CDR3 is TGTGCCACCAGTTCTATGGACAGGTCCTACAATGAGCAGTTCTTC. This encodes CATSSMDRSYNEQFF.

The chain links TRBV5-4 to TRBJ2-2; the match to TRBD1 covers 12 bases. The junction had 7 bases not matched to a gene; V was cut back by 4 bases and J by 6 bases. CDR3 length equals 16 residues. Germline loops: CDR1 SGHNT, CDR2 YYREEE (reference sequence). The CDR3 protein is CASSPRDRGLPGELFF. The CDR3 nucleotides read TGTGCCAGCAGCCCCCGGGACAGGGGGCTCCCCGGGGAGCTGTTTTTT.

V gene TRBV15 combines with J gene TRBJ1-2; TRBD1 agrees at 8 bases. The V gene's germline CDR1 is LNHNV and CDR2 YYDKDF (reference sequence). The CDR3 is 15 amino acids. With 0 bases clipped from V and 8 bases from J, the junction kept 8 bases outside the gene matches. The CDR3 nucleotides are TGTGCCACCAGCAGAGATACAGGGGGGTTGCGGGGCTACACCTTC. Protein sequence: CATSRDTGGLRGYTF.

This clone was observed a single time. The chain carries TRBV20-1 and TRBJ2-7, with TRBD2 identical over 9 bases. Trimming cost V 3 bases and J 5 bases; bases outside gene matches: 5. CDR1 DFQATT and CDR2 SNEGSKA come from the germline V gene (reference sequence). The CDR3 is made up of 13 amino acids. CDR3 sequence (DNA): TGCAGTGCTAGTAGGGGACTAGCAAACGAGCAGTACTTC. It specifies CSASRGLANEQYF.

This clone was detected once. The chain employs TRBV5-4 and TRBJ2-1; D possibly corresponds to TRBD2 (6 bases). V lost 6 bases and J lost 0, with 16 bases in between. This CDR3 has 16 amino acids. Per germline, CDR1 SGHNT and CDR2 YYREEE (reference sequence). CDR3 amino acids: CASTPLSGSSYNEQFF. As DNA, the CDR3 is TGTGCCAGCACCCCCCTTAGCGGAAGCTCCTACAATGAGCAGTTCTTC.

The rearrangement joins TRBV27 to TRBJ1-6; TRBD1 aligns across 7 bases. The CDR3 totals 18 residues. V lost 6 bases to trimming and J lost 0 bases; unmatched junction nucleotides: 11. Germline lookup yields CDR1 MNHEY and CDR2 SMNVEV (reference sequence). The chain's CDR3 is CASSPDRPRRSYNSPLHF. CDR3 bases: TGTGCCAGCAGCCCGGACAGGCCCAGGCGCTCCTATAATTCACCCCTCCACTTT.

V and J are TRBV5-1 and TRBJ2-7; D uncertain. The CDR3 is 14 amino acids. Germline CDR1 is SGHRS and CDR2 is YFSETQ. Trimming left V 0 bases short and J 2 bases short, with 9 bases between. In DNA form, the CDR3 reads TGCGCCAGCAGCTTGGAGCCTAGTCCCTACGAGCAGTACTTC. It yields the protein CASSLEPSPYEQYF.

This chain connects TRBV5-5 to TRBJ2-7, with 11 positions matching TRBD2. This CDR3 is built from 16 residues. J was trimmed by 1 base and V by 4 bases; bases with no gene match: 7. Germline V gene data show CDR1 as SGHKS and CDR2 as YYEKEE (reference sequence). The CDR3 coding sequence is TGTGCCAGCAGCCGACAGACTAGCGGGGATTCCTACGAGCAGTACTTC. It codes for CASSRQTSGDSYEQYF.

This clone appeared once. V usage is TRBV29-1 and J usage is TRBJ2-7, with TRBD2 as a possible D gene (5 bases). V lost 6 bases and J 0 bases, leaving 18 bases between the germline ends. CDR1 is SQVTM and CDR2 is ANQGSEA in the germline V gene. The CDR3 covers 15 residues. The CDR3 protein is CSVASFAGISYEQYF. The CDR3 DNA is TGCAGCGTCGCCTCCTTTGCCGGGATCTCCTACGAGCAGTACTTC.

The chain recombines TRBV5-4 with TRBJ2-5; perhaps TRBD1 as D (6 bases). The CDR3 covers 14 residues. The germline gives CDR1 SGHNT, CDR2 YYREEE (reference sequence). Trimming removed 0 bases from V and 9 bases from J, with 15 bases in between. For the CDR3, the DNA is TGTGCCAGCAGCTTGGTGGGCGGTACAGGGCCCCAGTACTTC. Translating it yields CASSLVGGTGPQYF.

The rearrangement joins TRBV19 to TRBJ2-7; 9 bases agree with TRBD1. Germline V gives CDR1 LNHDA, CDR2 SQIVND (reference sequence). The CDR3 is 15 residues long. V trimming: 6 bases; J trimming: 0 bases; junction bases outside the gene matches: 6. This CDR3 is CASRRDRDSSYEQYF. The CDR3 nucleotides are TGTGCCAGTAGAAGGGACAGGGACAGCTCCTACGAGCAGTACTTC.

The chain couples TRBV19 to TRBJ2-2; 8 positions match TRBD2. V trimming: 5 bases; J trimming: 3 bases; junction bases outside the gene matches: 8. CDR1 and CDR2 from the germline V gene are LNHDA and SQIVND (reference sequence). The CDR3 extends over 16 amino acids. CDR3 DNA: TGTGCCAGTAGTCGGGGAAGCGGGAGCTACACCGGGGAGCTGTTTTTT. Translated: CASSRGSGSYTGELFF.